A selection of T cell receptor beta chains follows, all from one sample in a study of T cells after yellow fever vaccination. TCRdb fed the 5' RACE reads into MiXCR, producing one record per CDR3 protein. The sample lists 310,000 or so distinct CDR3 sequences; around 4% were seen once. Specimen: PBMCs, collected on the day of the yellow fever booster vaccination. The origin of the receptors is a man aged 18 to 30 who received the YFV17D yellow fever vaccine. The CDR3 runs from the conserved cysteine through the conserved F or W. D genes are given only for firm matches. Not all rows give a size; the values are once, few, many and, for expanded clones, a class.

D	size	V	J	DNA	CDR3
.	many	TRBV4-1	TRBJ2-4	TGCGCCAGCAGCCAGCGAGTGGGGGTAGCCAAAAACATTCAGTACTTC	CASSQRVGVAKNIQYF
.	few	TRBV5-5	TRBJ2-3	TGTGCCAGCAGCTTGGGGACAGCCCCGCGATCGCAGTATTTT	CASSLGTAPRSQYF
TRBD2	many	TRBV20-1	TRBJ2-5	TGCAGTTCCATAGCGGGGGAGAACCAAGAGACCCAGTACTTC	CSSIAGENQETQYF
TRBD2	few	TRBV6-2/TRBV6-3	TRBJ2-7	TGTGCCAGCAGTTCCCTAGCGGGTACCTACGAGCAGTACTTC	CASSSLAGTYEQYF
TRBD2	many	TRBV12-3/TRBV12-4	TRBJ2-7	TGTGCCAGCAGGGAAGATGTAGCGGGGGGGTACGAGCAGTACTTC	CASREDVAGGYEQYF
.	.	TRBV19	TRBJ2-3	TGTGCCTCAGCCGGGCGGGGGCTCACAGATACGCAGTATTTT	CASAGRGLTDTQYF
.	many	TRBV5-1	TRBJ2-1	TGCGCCAGCAGTCGAACCCACCTGGGAGGCGATGAGCAGTTCTTC	CASSRTHLGGDEQFF
TRBD1	many	TRBV7-9	TRBJ2-7	TGTGCCAGCAGCCCAAGGGGACAGGGAGAAGAGGAGCAGTACTTC	CASSPRGQGEEEQYF
.	.	TRBV9	TRBJ2-3	TGTGCCAGCAGCGCCGGACCACACTCTAGCACAGATACGCAGTATTTT	CASSAGPHSSTDTQYF
TRBD2	few	TRBV24-1	TRBJ2-1	TGTGCCACCAGTGACCGGCGGGGGGCCGGGAATGAGCAGTTCTTC	CATSDRRGAGNEQFF
.	many	TRBV7-6	TRBJ1-2	TGTGCCAGCAGCTTAGTACAGAGCTATGGCTACACCTTC	CASSLVQSYGYTF
.	few	TRBV21-1	TRBJ2-7	TGTGCCAGCAGCAAATTGGGCAGGATTCCCTCCTACGAGCAGTACTTC	CASSKLGRIPSYEQYF
.	once	TRBV7-2	TRBJ2-1	TGTGCCAGCAGCCCCAGATGGGGATATGAGCAGTTCTTC	CASSPRWGYEQFF
TRBD2	few	TRBV7-2	TRBJ2-7	TGTGCCAGCAGCTCCCCCGGGGAGCGGGGTTACGAGCAGTACTTC	CASSSPGERGYEQYF
TRBD2	few	TRBV7-9	TRBJ2-1	TGTGCCAGCAGCCCCAGAGCCGGGACTAGCGCTTACAATGAGCAGTTCTTC	CASSPRAGTSAYNEQFF
TRBD2	many	TRBV7-6	TRBJ2-7	TGTGCCAGCAGCCTTACCCCAAGCGGGGAACCCTACGAGCAGTACTTC	CASSLTPSGEPYEQYF
TRBD1	many	TRBV7-9	TRBJ2-3	TGTGCCAGCAGCCCGGACAGGGGCATAGGCACAGATACGCAGTATTTT	CASSPDRGIGTDTQYF